Given below is one T cell receptor beta chain in context. The data originate from a study of blood T cell repertoires in COVID-19. Across the study: T cells, B-cell-depleted T cells, or PBMCs provided the cDNA or gDNA that served as material.

V lost 3 bases to trimming and J lost 2 bases; unmatched junction nucleotides: 0. This CDR3 spans 15 amino acids. Germline V lookup: CDR1 MGHRA, CDR2 YSYEKL. Profiling relied on immunoSEQ multiplex PCR, and the TCRdb table lists in-frame clones only, not all of them. The sample holds about 190,000 clones, about 86% seen once. This sequence was found in a young man with active or convalescent COVID-19. V gene TRBV4-1 combines with J gene TRBJ2-7; 14 nucleotides match TRBD2. Sequencing was done on a sample of peripheral blood. The CDR3 region is CASSQGLAGAYEQYV. The CDR3 region has the DNA TGCGCCAGCAGCCAGGGACTAGCGGGGGCCTACGAGCAGTACGTC.